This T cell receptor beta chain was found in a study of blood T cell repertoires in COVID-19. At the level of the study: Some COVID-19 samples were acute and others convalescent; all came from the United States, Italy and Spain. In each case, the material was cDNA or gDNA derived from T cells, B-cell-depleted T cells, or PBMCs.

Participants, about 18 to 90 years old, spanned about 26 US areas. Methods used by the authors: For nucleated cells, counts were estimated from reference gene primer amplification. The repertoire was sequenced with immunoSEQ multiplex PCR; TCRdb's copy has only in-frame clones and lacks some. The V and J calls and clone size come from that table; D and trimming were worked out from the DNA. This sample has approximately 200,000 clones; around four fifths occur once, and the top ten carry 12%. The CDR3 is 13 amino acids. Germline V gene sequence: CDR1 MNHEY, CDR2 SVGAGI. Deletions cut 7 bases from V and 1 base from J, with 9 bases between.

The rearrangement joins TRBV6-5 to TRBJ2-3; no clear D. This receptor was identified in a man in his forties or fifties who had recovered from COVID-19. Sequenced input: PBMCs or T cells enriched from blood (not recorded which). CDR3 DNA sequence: TGTGCCAGCACCTCCAGTGGCACAGATACGCAGTATTTT. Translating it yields CASTSSGTDTQYF.